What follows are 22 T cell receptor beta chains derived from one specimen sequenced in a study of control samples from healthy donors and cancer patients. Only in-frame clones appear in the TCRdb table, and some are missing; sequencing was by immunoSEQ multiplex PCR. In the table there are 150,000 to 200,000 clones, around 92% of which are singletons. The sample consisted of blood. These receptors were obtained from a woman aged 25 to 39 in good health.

CDR3 region: CASSRQGSGTNTQYF. The DNA of the CDR3 is TGTGCCAGCAGCAGACAGGGTTCAGGTACAAATACGCAGTATTTT. The chain uses TRBV11-3 and TRBJ2-3, with 7 bases lining up with TRBD1. The CDR3 extends over 15 amino acids. Germline V gene lookup returns CDR1 SGHNT and CDR2 YENEEA. V lost 5 bases and J lost 7; bases outside the gene matches: 12.

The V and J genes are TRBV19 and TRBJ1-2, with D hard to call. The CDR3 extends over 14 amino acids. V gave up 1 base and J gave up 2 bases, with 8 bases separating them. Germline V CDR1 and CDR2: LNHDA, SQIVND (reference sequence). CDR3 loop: CASSIGRLNYGYTF. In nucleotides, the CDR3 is TGTGCCAGTAGTATAGGGCGGCTAAACTATGGCTACACCTTC.

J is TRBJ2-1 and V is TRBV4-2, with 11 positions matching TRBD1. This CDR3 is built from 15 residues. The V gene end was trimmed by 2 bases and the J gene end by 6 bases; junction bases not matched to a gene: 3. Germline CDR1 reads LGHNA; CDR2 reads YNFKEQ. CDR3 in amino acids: CASSQKGTGGNEQFF. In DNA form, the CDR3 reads TGTGCCAGCAGCCAAAAGGGGACAGGGGGCAATGAGCAGTTCTTC.

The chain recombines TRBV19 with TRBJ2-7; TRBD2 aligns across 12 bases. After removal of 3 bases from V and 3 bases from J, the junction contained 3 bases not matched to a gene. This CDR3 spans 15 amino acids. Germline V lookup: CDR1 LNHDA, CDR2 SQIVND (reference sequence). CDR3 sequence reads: CASSIRLAGDYEQYF. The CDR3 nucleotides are TGTGCCAGTAGTATCCGACTAGCGGGAGACTACGAGCAGTACTTC.

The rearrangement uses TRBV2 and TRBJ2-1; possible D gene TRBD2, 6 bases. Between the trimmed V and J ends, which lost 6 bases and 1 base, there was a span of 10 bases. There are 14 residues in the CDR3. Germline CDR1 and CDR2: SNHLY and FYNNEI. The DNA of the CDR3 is TGTGCCAGCAGGGTTAGCGGTTCCTACAATGAGCAGTTCTTC. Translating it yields CASRVSGSYNEQFF.

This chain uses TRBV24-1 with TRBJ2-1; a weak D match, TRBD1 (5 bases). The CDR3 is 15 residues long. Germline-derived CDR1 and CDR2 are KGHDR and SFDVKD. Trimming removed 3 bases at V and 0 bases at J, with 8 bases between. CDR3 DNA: TGTGCCACCAGTGATAGGGGCACCTCCTACAATGAGCAGTTCTTC. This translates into CATSDRGTSYNEQFF.

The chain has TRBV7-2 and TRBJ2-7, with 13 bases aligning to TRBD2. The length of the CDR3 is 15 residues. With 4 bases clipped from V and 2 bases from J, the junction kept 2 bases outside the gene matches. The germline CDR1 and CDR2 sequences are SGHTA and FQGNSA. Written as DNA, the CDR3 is TGTGCCAGCAGCTGGGGACTAGCGGGGACCTACGAGCAGTACTTC. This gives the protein CASSWGLAGTYEQYF.

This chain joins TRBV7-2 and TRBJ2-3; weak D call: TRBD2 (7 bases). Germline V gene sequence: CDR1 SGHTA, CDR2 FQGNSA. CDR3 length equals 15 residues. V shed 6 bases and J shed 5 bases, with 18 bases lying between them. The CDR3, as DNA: TGTGCCAGCAGTCTAGTGGGGGGGGCCGGAGATACGCAGTATTTT. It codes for CASSLVGGAGDTQYF. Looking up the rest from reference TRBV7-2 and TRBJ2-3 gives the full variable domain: GAGVSQSPSNKVTEKGKDVELRCDPISGHTALYWYRQSLGQGLEFLIYFQGNSAPDKSGLPSDRFSAERTGGSVSTLTIQRTQQEDSAVYLCASSLVGGAGDTQYFGPGTRLTVL.

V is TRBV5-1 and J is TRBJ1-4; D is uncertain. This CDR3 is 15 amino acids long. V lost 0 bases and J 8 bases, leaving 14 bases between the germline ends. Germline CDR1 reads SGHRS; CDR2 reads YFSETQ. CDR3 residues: CASSLGGGRGEKLFF. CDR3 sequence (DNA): TGCGCCAGCAGCTTGGGTGGAGGGAGAGGGGAAAAACTGTTTTTT. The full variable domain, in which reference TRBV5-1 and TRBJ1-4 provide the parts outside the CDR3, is KAGVTQTPRYLIKTRGQQVTLSCSPISGHRSVSWYQQTPGQGLQFLFEYFSETQRNKGNFPGRFSGRQFSNSRSEMNVSTLELGDSALYLCASSLGGGRGEKLFFGSGTQLSVL.

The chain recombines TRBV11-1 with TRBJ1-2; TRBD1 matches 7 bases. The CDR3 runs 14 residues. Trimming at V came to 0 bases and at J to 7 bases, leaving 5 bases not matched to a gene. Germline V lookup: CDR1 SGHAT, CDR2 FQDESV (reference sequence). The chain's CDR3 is CASSLAAGGTGYTF. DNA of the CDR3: TGTGCCAGCAGCTTAGCGGCAGGGGGGACTGGCTACACCTTC.

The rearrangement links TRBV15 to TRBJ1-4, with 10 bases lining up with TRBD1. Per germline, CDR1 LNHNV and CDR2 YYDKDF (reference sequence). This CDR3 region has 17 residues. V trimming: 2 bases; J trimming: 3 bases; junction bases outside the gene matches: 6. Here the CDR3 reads CATSRSWTGGANEKLFF. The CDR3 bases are TGTGCCACCAGCAGATCTTGGACAGGGGGGGCTAATGAAAAACTGTTTTTT.

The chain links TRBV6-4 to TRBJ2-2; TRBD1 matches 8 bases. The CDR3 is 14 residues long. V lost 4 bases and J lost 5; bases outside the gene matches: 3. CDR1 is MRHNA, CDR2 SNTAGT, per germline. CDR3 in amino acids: CASSAQGETGELFF. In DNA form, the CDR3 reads TGTGCCAGCAGTGCACAGGGGGAGACCGGGGAGCTGTTTTTT.

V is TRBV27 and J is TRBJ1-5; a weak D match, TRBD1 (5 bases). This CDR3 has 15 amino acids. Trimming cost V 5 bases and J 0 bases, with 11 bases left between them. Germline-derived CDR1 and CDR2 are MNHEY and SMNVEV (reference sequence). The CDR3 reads CASSRDVHSNQPQHF. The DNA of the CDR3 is TGTGCCAGCAGTAGGGACGTACATAGCAATCAGCCCCAGCATTTT.

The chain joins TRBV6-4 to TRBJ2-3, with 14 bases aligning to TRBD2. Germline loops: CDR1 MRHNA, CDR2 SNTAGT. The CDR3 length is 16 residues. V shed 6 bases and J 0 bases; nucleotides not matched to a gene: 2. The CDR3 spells CASSGLAGGSTDTQYF. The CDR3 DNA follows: TGTGCCAGCAGCGGACTAGCGGGAGGAAGCACAGATACGCAGTATTTT.

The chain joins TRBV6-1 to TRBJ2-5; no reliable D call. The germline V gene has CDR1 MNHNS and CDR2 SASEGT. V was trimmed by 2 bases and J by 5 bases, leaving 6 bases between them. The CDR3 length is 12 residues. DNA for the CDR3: TGTGCCAGCAGTGAACGGGTGGAGACCCAGTACTTC. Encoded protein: CASSERVETQYF.

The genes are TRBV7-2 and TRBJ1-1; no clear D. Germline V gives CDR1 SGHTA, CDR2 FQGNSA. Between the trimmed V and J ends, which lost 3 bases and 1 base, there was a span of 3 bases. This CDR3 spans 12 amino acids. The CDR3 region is CASSLENTEAFF. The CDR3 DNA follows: TGTGCCAGCAGCTTGGAGAACACTGAAGCTTTCTTT.

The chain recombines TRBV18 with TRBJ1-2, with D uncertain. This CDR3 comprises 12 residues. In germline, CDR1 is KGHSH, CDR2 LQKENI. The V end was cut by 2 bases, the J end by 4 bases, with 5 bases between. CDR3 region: CASSPGLYGYTF. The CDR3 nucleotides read TGTGCCAGCTCACCAGGGCTCTATGGCTACACCTTC.

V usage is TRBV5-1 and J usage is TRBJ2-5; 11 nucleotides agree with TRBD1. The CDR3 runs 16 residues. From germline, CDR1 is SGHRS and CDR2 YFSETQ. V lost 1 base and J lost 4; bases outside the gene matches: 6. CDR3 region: CASSLSPGQGGETQYF. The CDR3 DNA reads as TGCGCCAGCAGCTTGTCTCCGGGACAGGGGGGAGAGACCCAGTACTTC.

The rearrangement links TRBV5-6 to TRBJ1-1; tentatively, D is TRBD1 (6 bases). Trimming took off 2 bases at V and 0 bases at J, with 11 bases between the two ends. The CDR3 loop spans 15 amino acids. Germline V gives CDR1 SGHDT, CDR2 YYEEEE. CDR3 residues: CASSFGQLMNTEAFF. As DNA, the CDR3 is TGTGCCAGCAGCTTTGGACAGCTCATGAACACTGAAGCTTTCTTT. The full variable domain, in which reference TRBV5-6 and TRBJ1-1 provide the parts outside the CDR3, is DAGVTQSPTHLIKTRGQQVTLRCSPKSGHDTVSWYQQALGQGPQFIFQYYEEEERQRGNFPDRFSGHQFPNYSSELNVNALLLGDSALYLCASSFGQLMNTEAFFGQGTRLTVV.

Here the CDR3 reads CASSQEVGNYNSPLHF. CDR3 DNA: TGTGCCAGCAGCCAAGAGGTCGGGAACTATAATTCACCCCTCCACTTT. The chain uses TRBV3-1 (or the pseudogene TRBV3-2) and TRBJ1-6; D remains unclear. Per germline, CDR1 LGHDT and CDR2 YNNKEL (reference sequence). V was shortened by 0 bases and J by 3 bases, with 9 bases between the two germline ends. The CDR3 runs to 16 residues.

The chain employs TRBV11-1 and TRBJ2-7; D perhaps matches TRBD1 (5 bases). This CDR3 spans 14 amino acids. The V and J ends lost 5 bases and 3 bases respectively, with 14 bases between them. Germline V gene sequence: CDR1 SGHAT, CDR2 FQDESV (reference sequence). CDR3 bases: TGTGCCAGCAGCCCAGGGAAAGGGTTCTACGAGCAGTACTTC. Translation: CASSPGKGFYEQYF.

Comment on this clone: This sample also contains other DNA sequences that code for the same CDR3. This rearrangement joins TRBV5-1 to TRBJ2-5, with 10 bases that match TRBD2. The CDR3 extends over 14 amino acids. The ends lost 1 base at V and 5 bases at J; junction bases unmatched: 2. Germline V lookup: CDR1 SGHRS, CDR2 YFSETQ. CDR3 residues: CASSLSGGAETQYF. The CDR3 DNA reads TGCGCCAGCAGCTTGAGCGGGGGGGCCGAGACCCAGTACTTC.